One sample yielded the 32 T cell receptor beta chains listed below, sequenced in a study of control samples from healthy donors and cancer patients. Profiled with immunoSEQ multiplex PCR; TCRdb holds only in-frame clones, not every one. This table holds some 95,000 clones, about 90% found once. Material for sequencing was blood. All receptors derive from a man between 25 and 39 years old in good health.

The V and J genes are TRBV29-1 and TRBJ2-3; D is uncertain. Germline CDR1 reads SQVTM; CDR2 reads ANQGSEA. The CDR3 loop spans 11 amino acids. The CDR3 loop is CTITLADTQYF. In DNA form, the CDR3 reads TGCACCATTACCCTCGCAGATACGCAGTATTTT.

The chain couples TRBV7-3 to TRBJ2-3; no reliable D call. Trimming removed 5 bases at V and 7 bases at J, with 22 bases between. This CDR3 has 16 residues. Germline CDR1 is SGHTA and CDR2 is FQGTGA. The CDR3 spells CASSRILGRARNTQYF. DNA for the CDR3: TGTGCCAGCAGCCGGATACTTGGTCGGGCAAGGAATACGCAGTATTTT.

This chain connects TRBV30 to TRBJ2-1, with TRBD2 matching 14 bases. The CDR3 loop spans 17 amino acids. Per the germline V gene, CDR1 is GTSNPN and CDR2 is SVGIG (reference sequence). Trimming cost V 3 bases and J 7 bases; bases outside gene matches: 11. The CDR3 coding sequence is TGTGCCTGGAGGGAGTCCGGGACTAGCGGGAGTCGGAATGAGCAGTTCTTC. Translating gives CAWRESGTSGSRNEQFF.

J is TRBJ2-7 and V is TRBV19, with D unclear. CDR1 LNHDA and CDR2 SQIVND come from the germline V gene (reference sequence). The V and J ends lost 5 bases and 6 bases respectively, with 14 bases between them. CDR3 size: 13 residues. DNA for the CDR3: TGTGCCAGTAGTGTTCTAGACTCCGCCGAGCAGTACTTC. The encoded protein is CASSVLDSAEQYF.

The V gene is TRBV5-1, the J gene TRBJ2-2; D may be TRBD1 (5 bases). The CDR3 contains 15 residues. The germline V and J ends were trimmed by 2 bases and 4 bases, with 12 bases remaining between them. Germline V gives CDR1 SGHRS, CDR2 YFSETQ. As DNA, the CDR3 is TGCGCCAGCAGCTTTAGAACAGGCCCCACCGGGGAGCTGTTTTTT. As protein: CASSFRTGPTGELFF.

The chain uses TRBV6-5 and TRBJ1-1; 7 positions match TRBD1. The junction had 10 bases not matched to a gene; V was cut back by 3 bases and J by 3 bases. The CDR3 is made up of 16 amino acids. CDR1 is MNHEY and CDR2 is SVGAGI in the germline V gene. CDR3 amino acids: CASSYFLTGRDTEAFF. CDR3 bases: TGTGCCAGCAGTTATTTTCTGACAGGGAGGGACACTGAAGCTTTCTTT.

This clone was detected only once. DNA of the CDR3: TGTGCCAGCAGGGAGGCCGTCGACGGGGAGCTGTTTTTT. This translates into CASREAVDGELFF. J is TRBJ2-2 and V is TRBV2; D may be TRBD2 (5 bases). There are 13 residues in the CDR3. The germline V gene has CDR1 SNHLY and CDR2 FYNNEI. Trimming took off 6 bases at V and 7 bases at J, with 12 bases between the two ends.

This sequence joins TRBV5-4 and TRBJ2-1; no definite D call. Germline V gene sequence: CDR1 SGHNT, CDR2 YYREEE (reference sequence). CDR3 length: 12 amino acids. V lost 0 bases, J lost 7 bases, and 5 bases lay in between. The CDR3 region has the DNA TGTGCCAGCAGCTTGGGCTGGAATGAGCAGTTCTTC. Its protein product is CASSLGWNEQFF. Together with reference TRBV5-4 and TRBJ2-1, the CDR3 gives the full variable domain: ETGVTQSPTHLIKTRGQQVTLRCSSQSGHNTVSWYQQALGQGPQFIFQYYREEENGRGNFPPRFSGLQFPNYSSELNVNALELDDSALYLCASSLGWNEQFFGPGTRLTVL.

This chain uses TRBV7-2 with TRBJ1-2; 10 nucleotides line up with TRBD1. The CDR3 contains 16 residues. Germline CDR1 SGHTA, CDR2 FQGNSA. J was trimmed by 6 bases and V by 4 bases; bases with no gene match: 11. CDR3 bases: TGTGCCAGCAGCTCGCGACAGGGGGCCTACCAAGATGGCTACACCTTC. Translating gives CASSSRQGAYQDGYTF.

This sequence joins TRBV27 and TRBJ2-1; 9 bases fit TRBD2. From germline, CDR1 is MNHEY and CDR2 SMNVEV (reference sequence). Unmatched junction bases numbered 9, after V lost 8 bases and J lost 4 bases. The CDR3 runs to 15 residues. The CDR3 here is CASALGLAGYNEQFF. The CDR3 bases are TGTGCCAGCGCCTTGGGTCTAGCGGGGTACAATGAGCAGTTCTTC.

The chain combines TRBV28 with TRBJ1-5; possible D gene TRBD1, 5 bases. The CDR3 length is 14 residues. Trimming pared 6 bases from V and 6 bases from J, leaving 15 bases between. Germline CDR1 and CDR2: MDHEN and SYDVKM. The CDR3 nucleotides are TGTGCCAGCAGGACAGCGTTTCGAGTTCAGCCCCAGCATTTT. Its translation is CASRTAFRVQPQHF.

This sequence joins TRBV7-9 and TRBJ1-6; D gene ambiguous. The V gene lost 4 bases and the J gene lost 9 bases, with 16 bases spanning the gap. There are 15 residues in the CDR3. Germline V lookup: CDR1 SEHNR, CDR2 FQNEAQ (reference sequence). CDR3 region: CASSYQDRDSSPLHF. CDR3 DNA sequence: TGTGCCAGCAGCTATCAGGACCGGGATAGTTCACCCCTCCACTTT.

The chain couples TRBV11-2 to TRBJ2-7; D not certain. CDR3 size: 15 residues. Germline CDR1 is SGHAT and CDR2 is FQNNGV. Trimming removed 1 base at V and 6 bases at J, with 16 bases between. DNA for the CDR3: TGTGCCAGCAGCTTAGCGACGGGTGGGTTGAGCGAGCAGTACTTC. Protein: CASSLATGGLSEQYF.

This chain connects TRBV6-6 to TRBJ1-1, with TRBD1 as a possible D gene (6 bases). This CDR3 is built from 15 residues. Per the germline V gene, CDR1 is MNHNY and CDR2 is SVGAGI (reference sequence). V lost 5 bases to trimming and J lost 4 bases, with 17 bases between them. Here the CDR3 DNA reads TGTGCCAGCAGTACATGGGGGGGCTTGGCCACTGAAGCTTTCTTT. This codes for CASSTWGGLATEAFF.

This clone came up many times. The chain employs TRBV7-2 and TRBJ1-5; 7 bases align to TRBD1. The CDR3 extends over 14 amino acids. Per germline, CDR1 SGHTA and CDR2 FQGNSA. J gave up 6 bases and V 2 bases, and 4 bases lay outside the gene matches. The CDR3 coding sequence is TGTGCCAGCAGCTTACGAGGGGGCGGTCAGCCCCAGCATTTT. It codes for CASSLRGGGQPQHF.

The CDR3, as DNA: TGTGCCAGTAGTCTCGTTGTTTCAGGAGACAATCAGCCCCAGCATTTT. It encodes CASSLVVSGDNQPQHF. The chain couples TRBV19 to TRBJ1-5; no clear D. The germline CDR1 and CDR2 sequences are LNHDA and SQIVND (reference sequence). The CDR3 has 16 residues. V lost 5 bases, J lost 3 bases, and 17 bases lay in between.

V is TRBV6-1 and J is TRBJ1-5, with TRBD1 matching 7 bases. The CDR3 is 15 residues long. Germline CDR1 and CDR2: MNHNS and SASEGT. Trimming took 3 bases from V and 3 from J; bases not matched to a gene: 5. The CDR3 sequence is CASSDMGQINQPQHF. The CDR3 DNA follows: TGTGCCAGCAGTGATATGGGACAGATCAATCAGCCCCAGCATTTT.

This clone was detected only a few times. The chain combines TRBV6-5 with TRBJ1-4; maybe TRBD1 (5 bases). The length of the CDR3 is 14 residues. V was cut by 2 bases and J by 6 bases, with 10 bases left in between. Germline CDR1 reads MNHEY; CDR2 reads SVGAGI. CDR3 in amino acids: CASSYGGTDEKLFF. CDR3 bases: TGTGCCAGCAGTTACGGGGGGACGGATGAAAAACTGTTTTTT.

This clone appeared a single time. The V call is TRBV11-2, the J call TRBJ1-3; perhaps TRBD1 as D (5 bases). The germline V gene encodes CDR1 SGHAT and CDR2 FQNNGV. The V end was cut by 4 bases, the J end by 0 bases, with 16 bases between. The CDR3 is 17 residues long. The CDR3 DNA reads TGTGCCAGCAGCTCCTCTCACGGGGGGGTCTCTGGAAACACCATATATTTT. Encoded protein: CASSSSHGGVSGNTIYF.

The rearrangement joins TRBV9 to TRBJ2-3; D is unclear. V was clipped by 0 bases and J by 4 bases, with 12 bases between them. The CDR3 totals 15 residues. Germline V gives CDR1 SGDLS, CDR2 YYNGEE. The CDR3 bases are TGTGCCAGCAGCGTAGATAAGGGCCTGGCAGATACGCAGTATTTT. The encoded protein is CASSVDKGLADTQYF. Supplemented by reference TRBV9 and TRBJ2-3, the full variable domain reads DSGVTQTPKHLITATGQRVTLRCSPRSGDLSVYWYQQSLDQGLQFLIQYYNGEERAKGNILERFSAQQFPDLHSELNLSSLELGDSALYFCASSVDKGLADTQYFGPGTRLTVL.

This clone appeared once. V gene TRBV5-1 combines with J gene TRBJ2-3, with TRBD2 as a possible D gene (6 bases). This CDR3 has 13 amino acids. V was pared by 7 bases and J by 6 bases, with 15 bases between. Germline CDR1 and CDR2: SGHRS and YFSETQ. CDR3 sequence: CASAGLSLDTQYF. The CDR3 DNA follows: TGCGCCAGCGCGGGACTCTCTTTGGATACGCAGTATTTT.

CDR3 region: CASSIWRESTGELFF. CDR3 in DNA: TGTGCCAGTAGTATTTGGCGGGAGAGCACCGGGGAGCTGTTTTTT. J is TRBJ2-2 and V is TRBV19; 7 bases match TRBD2. V shed 3 bases and J 4 bases; nucleotides not matched to a gene: 5. The CDR3 has 15 amino acids. Germline loops: CDR1 LNHDA, CDR2 SQIVND (reference sequence).

V and J are TRBV2 and TRBJ1-2; weak D call: TRBD1 (5 bases). The CDR3 totals 13 residues. V dropped 4 bases and J dropped 8 bases, with 14 bases sitting between them. Germline values: CDR1 SNHLY, CDR2 FYNNEI. CDR3 region: CASSGQGFWGYTF. In DNA, the CDR3 is TGTGCCAGCAGTGGGCAGGGCTTCTGGGGCTACACCTTC.

This clone has only a few counts. The chain combines TRBV6-5 with TRBJ1-2, with a tentative D call TRBD1 (6 bases). The germline V and J ends were trimmed by 4 bases and 7 bases, with 10 bases remaining between them. CDR1 MNHEY and CDR2 SVGAGI come from the germline V gene. This CDR3 has 12 residues. For the CDR3, the DNA is TGTGCCAGCAGTTTCGGGGGGGCTGGCTACACCTTC. Amino acids: CASSFGGAGYTF.

The rearrangement uses TRBV29-1 and TRBJ2-3; tentatively, D is TRBD2 (7 bases). Trimming shortened V by 8 bases and J by 6 bases, and 18 bases separated the two germline ends. CDR1 and CDR2 from the germline V gene are SQVTM and ANQGSEA. This CDR3 comprises 13 residues. CDR3 sequence (DNA): TGCAGCACGAAGCTGGGGGGGCGGGATACGCAGTATTTT. Amino acids: CSTKLGGRDTQYF.

J is TRBJ2-1 and V is TRBV30; D gene ambiguous. In germline, CDR1 is GTSNPN, CDR2 SVGIG (reference sequence). V was trimmed by 3 bases and J by 2 bases, leaving 17 bases between them. The CDR3 contains 16 residues. The CDR3 spells CAWSPPTGLAYNEQFF. DNA for the CDR3: TGTGCCTGGAGCCCCCCGACGGGCCTAGCCTACAATGAGCAGTTCTTC.

The chain couples TRBV20-1 to TRBJ2-7; the match to TRBD2 covers 13 bases. The germline CDR1 and CDR2 sequences are DFQATT and SNEGSKA (reference sequence). V lost 3 bases to trimming and J lost 5 bases; unmatched junction nucleotides: 4. The CDR3 is 14 residues long. Written as DNA, the CDR3 is TGCAGTGCTAGTTCCGGACTAGCGGGAGACGAGCAGTACTTC. Its translation: CSASSGLAGDEQYF.

This clone has just a few counts. This same CDR3 is encoded by further DNA sequences in the sample. This chain connects TRBV5-1 to TRBJ1-1; D gene unclear. V lost 0 bases, J lost 0 bases, and 6 bases lay in between. This CDR3 contains 14 residues. Germline CDR1 and CDR2: SGHRS and YFSETQ. Written as DNA, the CDR3 is TGCGCCAGCAGCTTGGACGGGATGAACACTGAAGCTTTCTTT. Protein sequence: CASSLDGMNTEAFF.

The rearrangement joins TRBV7-2 to TRBJ1-5, with 10 positions matching TRBD1. This CDR3 is built from 16 residues. The germline gives CDR1 SGHTA, CDR2 FQGNSA. Trimming at V came to 5 bases and at J to 3 bases, leaving 7 bases not matched to a gene. The CDR3 nucleotides read TGTGCCAGCAGCGGCGCCGGGACAGGGGTCAATCAGCCCCAGCATTTT. It yields the protein CASSGAGTGVNQPQHF. The full variable domain, rest sourced from reference TRBV7-2 and TRBJ1-5, is GAGVSQSPSNKVTEKGKDVELRCDPISGHTALYWYRQSLGQGLEFLIYFQGNSAPDKSGLPSDRFSAERTGGSVSTLTIQRTQQEDSAVYLCASSGAGTGVNQPQHFGDGTRLSIL.

The gene calls are TRBV11-2 and TRBJ2-1, with 10 bases that match TRBD2. With V trimmed by 2 bases and J by 5 bases, 0 bases remained unmatched. The germline V gene encodes CDR1 SGHAT and CDR2 FQNNGV. The CDR3 runs to 14 residues. The CDR3 protein is CASSLSGGDNEQFF. CDR3 nucleotide sequence: TGTGCCAGCAGCTTAAGCGGGGGGGACAATGAGCAGTTCTTC.

This clone was recorded once. The chain joins TRBV7-3 to TRBJ2-1; 11 bases match TRBD2. V was pared by 4 bases and J by 8 bases, with 16 bases of the junction left unmatched. The CDR3 loop spans 18 amino acids. Per the germline V gene, CDR1 is SGHTA and CDR2 is FQGTGA. The CDR3 loop reads CASSSSVLAGANLHEQFF. The CDR3 bases are TGTGCCAGCAGCTCCTCAGTACTAGCGGGGGCGAACCTGCATGAGCAGTTCTTC. Drawing the rest from reference TRBV7-3 and TRBJ2-1, the complete variable domain is GAGVSQTPSNKVTEKGKYVELRCDPISGHTALYWYRQSLGQGPEFLIYFQGTGAADDSGLPNDRFFAVRPEGSVSTLKIQRTERGDSAVYLCASSSSVLAGANLHEQFFGPGTRLTVL.

The V and J genes are TRBV4-1 and TRBJ2-7; D might be TRBD1 (5 bases). Germline CDR1 and CDR2: MGHRA and YSYEKL. The V end lost 3 bases, the J end lost 5 bases, and 11 bases lay between the germline ends. The CDR3 spans 13 residues. CDR3 nucleotide sequence: TGCGCCAGCAGCCAGGTCAGGGCTAACGAGCAGTACTTC. The encoded protein is CASSQVRANEQYF.